The 10 T cell receptor beta chains below come from one sample, sequenced in a study of regulatory T cells in long-lasting Graves disease. Noted time point: persistent/refractory GD, antithyroid drugs over 5 years with positive TRAb. PBMCs provided the RNA from which the TCR library was made. Through Arm-PCR of CDR3 regions and iRepertoire HTBI primers, TCR beta libraries were built. TCRdb redid the calling of the multiplex PCR reads with MiXCR, one entry per CDR3 protein. Of a few hundred thousand distinct CDR3 sequences in the sample, about a quarter were seen once. The sample was peripheral blood mononuclear cells (PBMCs), taken when the disease was refractory, from a patient treated with antithyroid drugs. The origin of the receptors is a female donor with Graves disease.

CDR3: CASSPRGLGGSDEQYF. CDR3 sequence (DNA): TGTGCCAGCTCACCAAGGGGACTAGGTGGTAGCGACGAGCAGTACTTC. The gene calls are TRBV18 and TRBJ2-7; 8 bases align to TRBD2. V was pared by 2 bases and J by 5 bases, with 11 bases of the junction left unmatched. The CDR3 loop spans 16 amino acids. Germline V CDR1 and CDR2: KGHSH, LQKENI.

The gene calls are TRBV6-5 and TRBJ2-7; possible D gene TRBD2, 5 bases. Germline V gene data show CDR1 as MNHEY and CDR2 as SVGAGI. V gave up 0 bases and J gave up 6 bases, with 15 bases separating them. The length of the CDR3 is 15 residues. CDR3 residues: CASSYSDGNPGEQYF. CDR3 nucleotide sequence: TGTGCCAGCAGTTACTCTGACGGGAACCCTGGCGAGCAGTACTTC.

The gene calls are TRBV27 and TRBJ2-2; 8 bases align to TRBD2. CDR1 and CDR2 from the germline V gene are MNHEY and SMNVEV (reference sequence). Germline trimming cut 5 bases from V and 0 bases from J; bases unmatched to any gene: 11. CDR3 length: 18 amino acids. The CDR3 spells CASSLRAGVFSNTGELFF. DNA of the CDR3: TGTGCCAGCAGTCTCCGAGCGGGGGTTTTTTCGAACACCGGGGAGCTGTTTTTT.

The rearrangement uses TRBV29-1 and TRBJ2-1; 8 bases are a match to TRBD2. V lost 7 bases to trimming and J lost 10 bases; unmatched junction nucleotides: 15. Germline loops: CDR1 SQVTM, CDR2 ANQGSEA. The CDR3 totals 14 residues. The CDR3 is CSAQGAAGVREQFF. The CDR3 region has the DNA TGCAGCGCCCAAGGGGCAGCGGGGGTGCGAGAGCAGTTCTTC.

This clonotype was recorded a few times. This chain connects TRBV20-1 to TRBJ1-2; D remains ambiguous. From germline, CDR1 is DFQATT and CDR2 SNEGSKA (reference sequence). The CDR3 is made up of 14 amino acids. The V end was cut by 0 bases, the J end by 4 bases, with 12 bases between. CDR3 DNA: TGCAGTGCTAGAGATTATCGTCTCTTCTATGGCTACACCTTC. It encodes CSARDYRLFYGYTF.

This clonotype was seen more than once but under ten times. This chain links TRBV12-3 or TRBV12-4 with TRBJ1-6; 8 nucleotides align to TRBD1. The CDR3 contains 15 residues. V was pared by 7 bases and J by 4 bases, with 6 bases of the junction left unmatched. The DNA of the CDR3 is TGTGCCAGCACCGAAACAGGGGGGTATAATTCACCCCTCCACTTT. This sequence encodes CASTETGGYNSPLHF.

For this clonotype: One end of the junction fails to match germline, which may point to a read error. The V and J genes are TRBV28 and TRBJ1-4; TRBD1 aligns across 7 bases. The CDR3 has 14 residues. CDR1 is MDHEN and CDR2 is SYDVKM in the germline V gene. Written as DNA, the CDR3 is TGTGCTAGCAGCTCCGGGACAGATAATGAAAAACTGTCTTTT. Its translation is CASSSGTDNEKLSF.

The chain employs TRBV28 and TRBJ2-3, with 7 positions matching TRBD1. Germline CDR1 and CDR2: MDHEN and SYDVKM. The J segment lost 0 bases and the V segment lost 5 bases, leaving 2 bases of the junction unmatched. CDR3 length: 14 residues. CDR3 in DNA: TGTGCCAGCAGTGCGGACAGGAGCACAGATACGCAGTATTTT. It yields the protein CASSADRSTDTQYF.

This chain uses TRBV7-6 with TRBJ2-7; tentatively, D is TRBD1 (6 bases). V lost 5 bases, J lost 1 base, and 12 bases lay in between. The length of the CDR3 is 14 residues. Germline values: CDR1 SGHVS, CDR2 FNYEAQ. The CDR3 DNA reads TGTGCCAGCAGCAAATACAGGGAATCCTACGAGCAGTACTTC. This translates into CASSKYRESYEQYF.

This chain joins TRBV28 and TRBJ2-5, with TRBD1 matching 8 bases. The CDR3 sequence is 16 residues long. V was pared by 2 bases and J by 4 bases, with 9 bases of the junction left unmatched. Germline assignment: CDR1 MDHEN and CDR2 SYDVKM. CDR3 residues: CASSLDGQGSGETQYF. The CDR3 DNA is TGTGCCAGCAGTTTAGATGGACAGGGCTCAGGAGAGACCCAGTACTTC.